This T cell receptor beta chain was retrieved from a study of cytomegalovirus exposure and HLA in healthy donors. The germline V gene has CDR1 SGHRS and CDR2 YFSETQ. J was trimmed by 5 bases and V by 2 bases; bases with no gene match: 9. This CDR3 has 17 amino acids. The PCR contained 60 Vbeta and 13 Jbeta primers. Assay: immunoSEQ multiplex PCR; the TCRdb copy retains only in-frame clones and omits some. The data contain about 170,000 clones, approximately 81% of them singletons. Material: PBMCs. The chain recombines TRBV5-1 with TRBJ2-2, with 10 bases identical to TRBD1. The receptor was isolated from a young man in good health and CMV-seropositive. The CDR3 region has the DNA TGCGCCAGCAGCTTACTGCCGGGACAGGGGATAACCGGGGAGCTGTTTTTT. Amino acids: CASSLLPGQGITGELFF.